Listed below are T cell receptor beta chains from one sample, sequenced in a study of T cell responses to AZD1222 COVID-19 vaccine. The repertoire was sequenced with immunoSEQ multiplex PCR; TCRdb's copy has only in-frame clones and lacks some. The table has around 140,000 clones, just over 90% seen once. The material was peripheral blood, obtained on day 0 of AZD1222 vaccination. These receptor sequences come from an adult in good health. Each CDR3 is given with its conserved first and last residue. Each record gives: clone size, J gene, V gene, D gene, CDR3 protein, CDR3 DNA. D genes are given only for firm matches. The listing skips clone size in some rows; elsewhere it reads once, few, many or a size class.

once,TRBJ1-3,TRBV6-5,-,CASRYSSGNTIYF,TGTGCCAGCAGGTACAGCTCTGGAAACACCATATATTTT
-,TRBJ1-4,TRBV4-2,TRBD1,CASSRKWDRTEKLFF,TGTGCCAGCAGCCGAAAGTGGGACAGGACCGAAAAACTGTTTTTT
few,TRBJ1-1,TRBV18,-,CASSPENTEAFF,TGTGCCAGCTCACCGGAGAACACTGAAGCTTTCTTT
-,TRBJ1-6,TRBV15,-,CATSSLLNLGEALHF,TGTGCCACCAGCAGCCTGCTAAACCTTGGAGAGGCCCTCCACTTT
-,TRBJ1-3,TRBV18,-,CASSPQRQSGNTIYF,TGTGCCAGCTCACCCCAAAGACAATCGGGAAACACCATATATTTT
-,TRBJ1-5,TRBV7-2,-,CASSLARAVNQPQHF,TGTGCCAGCAGCTTAGCACGGGCAGTAAATCAGCCCCAGCATTTT
-,TRBJ2-7,TRBV6-2/TRBV6-3,TRBD2,CASSRPATSGEFYEQYF,TGTGCCAGCAGTCGCCCCGCGACTAGCGGGGAGTTCTACGAGCAGTACTTC
few,TRBJ1-5,TRBV6-6,TRBD1,CASSPGDSPQHF,TGTGCCAGCAGTCCGGGGGACAGCCCCCAGCATTTT
-,TRBJ1-6,TRBV5-6,TRBD1,CASSGRQGYNSPLHF,TGTGCCAGCAGCGGGAGACAGGGGTATAATTCACCCCTCCACTTT
-,TRBJ2-7,TRBV7-8,TRBD1,CASSPYPEGAPEQYF,TGTGCCAGCAGCCCATACCCTGAGGGGGCCCCCGAGCAGTACTTC
-,TRBJ2-2,TRBV19,-,CASSYLAGNTGELFF,TGTGCCAGTAGTTACCTCGCAGGGAACACCGGGGAGCTGTTTTTT
-,TRBJ1-2,TRBV28,-,CASAGYGYTF,TGTGCCAGTGCAGGGTATGGCTACACCTTC
-,TRBJ1-1,TRBV5-8,-,CASTPGIIGTEAFF,TGTGCCAGCACCCCAGGCATAATAGGGACTGAAGCTTTCTTT
few,TRBJ2-1,TRBV7-3,-,CASSLGLNNEQFF,TGTGCCAGCAGCCTAGGACTTAACAATGAGCAGTTCTTC
-,TRBJ1-1,TRBV9,-,CASSATEWNTEAFF,TGTGCCAGCAGCGCGACGGAATGGAACACTGAAGCTTTCTTT
-,TRBJ1-4,TRBV2,-,CASSATGTENEKLFF,TGTGCCAGCAGCGCCACCGGGACGGAAAATGAAAAACTGTTTTTT
-,TRBJ2-7,TRBV15,TRBD1,CATSKGQAGSSYEQYF,TGTGCCACCAGCAAGGGACAGGCGGGGAGCTCCTACGAGCAGTACTTC
-,TRBJ2-7,TRBV2,TRBD1,CASDLIGTASYEQYF,TGTGCCAGCGACCTCATCGGGACAGCTTCCTACGAGCAGTACTTC
-,TRBJ2-2,TRBV7-9,-,CASSLVPTGELFF,TGTGCCAGCAGCTTAGTCCCCACCGGGGAGCTGTTTTTT
once,TRBJ2-5,TRBV4-3,TRBD2,CASSQTRGAGTQETQYF,TGCGCCAGCAGCCAAACTCGGGGAGCGGGGACTCAAGAGACCCAGTACTTC
-,TRBJ1-2,TRBV28,-,CASSLTNNYGYTF,TGTGCCAGCAGTTTAACCAATAACTATGGCTACACCTTC
-,TRBJ1-1,TRBV10-1,-,CASSESPSMNTEAFF,TGCGCCAGCAGTGAGTCCCCGTCTATGAACACTGAAGCTTTCTTT
once,TRBJ1-5,TRBV6-6,TRBD1,CASIRGGQLNQPQHF,TGTGCCAGCATCCGGGGGGGACAGCTCAATCAGCCCCAGCATTTT
-,TRBJ2-5,TRBV6-5,TRBD2,CASSYSIASGGETQYF,TGTGCCAGCAGTTACTCGATAGCTAGCGGGGGAGAGACCCAGTACTTC
-,TRBJ2-7,TRBV6-2/TRBV6-3,TRBD1,CASCPSGTANYEQYF,TGTGCCAGCTGCCCGTCCGGGACAGCAAACTACGAGCAGTACTTC
-,TRBJ2-3,TRBV18,-,CASSPMGGNADTQYF,TGTGCCAGCTCACCAATGGGGGGTAACGCAGATACGCAGTATTTT
-,TRBJ1-5,TRBV10-3,TRBD1,CAIRGGNNQPQHF,TGTGCCATCCGAGGGGGCAACAATCAGCCCCAGCATTTT
-,TRBJ1-1,TRBV27,-,CASSSPFRGNTEAFF,TGTGCCAGCAGTTCTCCCTTCAGGGGGAACACTGAAGCTTTCTTT